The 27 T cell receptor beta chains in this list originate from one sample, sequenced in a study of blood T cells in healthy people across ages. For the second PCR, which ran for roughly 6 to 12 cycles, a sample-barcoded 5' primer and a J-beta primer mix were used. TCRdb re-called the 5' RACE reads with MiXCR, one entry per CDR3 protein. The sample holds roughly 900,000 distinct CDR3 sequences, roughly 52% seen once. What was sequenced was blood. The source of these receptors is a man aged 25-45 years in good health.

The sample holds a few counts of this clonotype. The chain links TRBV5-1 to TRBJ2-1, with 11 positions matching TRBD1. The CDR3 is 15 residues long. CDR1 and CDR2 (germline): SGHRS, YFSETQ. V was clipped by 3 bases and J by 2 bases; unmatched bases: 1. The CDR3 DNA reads TGCGCCAGCAGCTGGGGACAGGGGGCCTACAATGAGCAGTTCTTC. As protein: CASSWGQGAYNEQFF. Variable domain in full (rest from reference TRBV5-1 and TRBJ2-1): KAGVTQTPRYLIKTRGQQVTLSCSPISGHRSVSWYQQTPGQGLQFLFEYFSETQRNKGNFPGRFSGRQFSNSRSEMNVSTLELGDSALYLCASSWGQGAYNEQFFGPGTRLTVL.

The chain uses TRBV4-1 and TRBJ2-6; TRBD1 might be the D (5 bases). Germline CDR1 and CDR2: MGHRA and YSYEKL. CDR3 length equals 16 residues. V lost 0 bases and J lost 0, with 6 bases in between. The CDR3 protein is CASSQEGVSGANVLTF. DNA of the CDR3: TGCGCCAGCAGCCAAGAAGGGGTCTCTGGGGCCAACGTCCTGACTTTC.

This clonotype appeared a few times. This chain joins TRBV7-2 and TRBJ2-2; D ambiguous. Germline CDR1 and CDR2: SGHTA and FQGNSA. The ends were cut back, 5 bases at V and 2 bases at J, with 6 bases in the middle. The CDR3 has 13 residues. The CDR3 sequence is CASSRVNTGELFF. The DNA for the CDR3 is TGTGCCAGCAGCCGGGTTAACACCGGGGAGCTGTTTTTT. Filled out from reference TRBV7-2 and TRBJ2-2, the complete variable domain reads GAGVSQSPSNKVTEKGKDVELRCDPISGHTALYWYRQSLGQGLEFLIYFQGNSAPDKSGLPSDRFSAERTGGSVSTLTIQRTQQEDSAVYLCASSRVNTGELFFGEGSRLTVL.

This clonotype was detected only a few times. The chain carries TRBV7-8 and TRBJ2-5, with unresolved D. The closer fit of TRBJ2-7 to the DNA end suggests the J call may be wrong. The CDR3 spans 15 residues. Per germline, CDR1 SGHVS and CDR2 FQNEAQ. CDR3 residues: CASSPLTQFAPEQYF. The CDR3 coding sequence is TGTGCCAGCAGCCCATTAACCCAATTTGCTCCCGAGCAGTACTTC.

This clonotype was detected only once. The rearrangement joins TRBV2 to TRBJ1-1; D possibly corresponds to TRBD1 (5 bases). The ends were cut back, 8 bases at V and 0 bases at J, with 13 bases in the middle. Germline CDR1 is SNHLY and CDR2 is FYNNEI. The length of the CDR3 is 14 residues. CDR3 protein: CASQAGTVNTEAFF. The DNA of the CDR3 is TGTGCCAGCCAAGCCGGGACGGTGAACACTGAAGCTTTCTTT.

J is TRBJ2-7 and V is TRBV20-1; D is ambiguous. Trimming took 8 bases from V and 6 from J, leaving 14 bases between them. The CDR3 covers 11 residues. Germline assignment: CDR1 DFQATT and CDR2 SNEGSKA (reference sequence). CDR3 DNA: TGCAGTACCTCTTTGGGCTCCGAGCAGTACTTC. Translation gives CSTSLGSEQYF.

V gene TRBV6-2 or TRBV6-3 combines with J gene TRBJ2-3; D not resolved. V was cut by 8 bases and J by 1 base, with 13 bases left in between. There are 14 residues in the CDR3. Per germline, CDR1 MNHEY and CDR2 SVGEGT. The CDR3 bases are TGTGCCAGCGACCTCCTCGGAGGCACAGATACGCAGTATTTT. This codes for CASDLLGGTDTQYF.

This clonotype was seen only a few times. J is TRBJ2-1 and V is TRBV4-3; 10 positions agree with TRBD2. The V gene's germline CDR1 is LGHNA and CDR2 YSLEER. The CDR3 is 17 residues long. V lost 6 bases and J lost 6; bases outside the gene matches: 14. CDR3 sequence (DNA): TGCGCCAGCAGTCCCGATAGCGGGGGGTTAACGAGCAATGAGCAGTTCTTC. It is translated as CASSPDSGGLTSNEQFF.

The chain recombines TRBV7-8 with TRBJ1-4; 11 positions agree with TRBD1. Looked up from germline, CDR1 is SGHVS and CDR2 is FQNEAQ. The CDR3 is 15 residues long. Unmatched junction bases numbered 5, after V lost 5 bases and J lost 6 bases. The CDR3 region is CASSPWTGGYEKLFF. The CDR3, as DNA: TGTGCCAGCAGCCCATGGACAGGGGGCTATGAAAAACTGTTTTTT.

CDR3: CASSSDTLVGKLFF. The CDR3 region has the DNA TGTGCCAGCAGTTCGGACACTCTAGTCGGAAAACTGTTTTTT. The V gene is TRBV28, the J gene TRBJ1-4; tentative D call: TRBD1 (5 bases). V shed 4 bases and J shed 10 bases, with 16 bases lying between them. In germline, CDR1 is MDHEN, CDR2 SYDVKM. CDR3 length: 14 residues.

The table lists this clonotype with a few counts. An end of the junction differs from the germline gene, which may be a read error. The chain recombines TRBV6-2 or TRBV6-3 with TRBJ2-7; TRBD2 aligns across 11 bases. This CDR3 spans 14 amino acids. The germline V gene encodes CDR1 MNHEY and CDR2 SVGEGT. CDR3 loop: CASRGTSGPYGQYF. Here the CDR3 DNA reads TGTGCCAGCAGAGGGACTAGCGGACCCTACGGGCAGTACTTC.

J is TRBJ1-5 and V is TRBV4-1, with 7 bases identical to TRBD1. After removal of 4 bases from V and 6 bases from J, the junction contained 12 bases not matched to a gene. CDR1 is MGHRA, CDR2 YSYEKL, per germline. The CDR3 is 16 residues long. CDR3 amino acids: CASSPFHDREVQPQHF. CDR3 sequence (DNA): TGCGCCAGCAGCCCCTTCCACGACAGGGAAGTTCAGCCCCAGCATTTT.

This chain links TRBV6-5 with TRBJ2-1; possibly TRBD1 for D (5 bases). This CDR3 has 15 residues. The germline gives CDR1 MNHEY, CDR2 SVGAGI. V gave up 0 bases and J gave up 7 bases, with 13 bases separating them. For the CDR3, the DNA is TGTGCCAGCAGTTACTCGGGCAGGGTAGGGAATGAGCAGTTCTTC. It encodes CASSYSGRVGNEQFF.

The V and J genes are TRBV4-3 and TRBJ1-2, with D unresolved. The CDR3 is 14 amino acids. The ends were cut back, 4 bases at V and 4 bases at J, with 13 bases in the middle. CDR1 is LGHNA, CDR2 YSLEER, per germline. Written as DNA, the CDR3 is TGCGCCAGCAGCCGGCTGTTGGAGCCCTATGGCTACACCTTC. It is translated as CASSRLLEPYGYTF.

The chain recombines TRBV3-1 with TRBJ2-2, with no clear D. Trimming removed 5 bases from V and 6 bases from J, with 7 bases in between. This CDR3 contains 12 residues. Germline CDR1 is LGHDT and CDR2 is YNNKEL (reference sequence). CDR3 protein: CASSVESGELFF. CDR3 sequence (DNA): TGTGCCAGCAGCGTGGAGTCCGGGGAGCTGTTTTTT.

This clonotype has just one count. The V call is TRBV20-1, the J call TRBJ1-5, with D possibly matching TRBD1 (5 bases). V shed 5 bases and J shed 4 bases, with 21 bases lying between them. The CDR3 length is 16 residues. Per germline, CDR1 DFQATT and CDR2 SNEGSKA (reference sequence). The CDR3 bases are TGCAGTGCTCCGCTAAACCGGGACGTCGGAAATCAGCCCCAGCATTTT. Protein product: CSAPLNRDVGNQPQHF.

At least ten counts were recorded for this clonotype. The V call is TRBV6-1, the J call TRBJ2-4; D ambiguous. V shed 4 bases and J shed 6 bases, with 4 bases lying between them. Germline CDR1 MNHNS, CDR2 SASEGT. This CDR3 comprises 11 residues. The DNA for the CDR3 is TGTGCCAGCAGTGCCCTAAACATTCAGTACTTC. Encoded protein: CASSALNIQYF.

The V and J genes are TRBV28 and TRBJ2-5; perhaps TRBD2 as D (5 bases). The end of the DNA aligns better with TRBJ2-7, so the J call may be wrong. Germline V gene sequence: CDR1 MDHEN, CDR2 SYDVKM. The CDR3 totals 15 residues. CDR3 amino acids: CASSGVGLRTYEQYF. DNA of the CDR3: TGTGCCAGCTCCGGGGTGGGGTTGAGGACCTACGAGCAGTACTTC.

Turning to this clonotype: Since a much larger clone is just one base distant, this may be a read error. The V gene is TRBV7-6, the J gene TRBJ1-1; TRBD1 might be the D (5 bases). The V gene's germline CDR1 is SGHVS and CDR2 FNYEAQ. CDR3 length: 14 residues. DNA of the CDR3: TGTGCCAGCAGCTTACAGGGACTGAACACTGAAGTTTTCTTT. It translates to CASSLQGLNTEVFF.

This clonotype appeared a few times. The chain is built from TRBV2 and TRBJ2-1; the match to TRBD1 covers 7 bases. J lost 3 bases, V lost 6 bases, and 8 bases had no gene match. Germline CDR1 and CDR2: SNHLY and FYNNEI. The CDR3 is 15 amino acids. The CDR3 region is CASSQGQPFYNEQFF. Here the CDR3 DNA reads TGTGCCAGCAGCCAGGGACAGCCCTTCTACAATGAGCAGTTCTTC.

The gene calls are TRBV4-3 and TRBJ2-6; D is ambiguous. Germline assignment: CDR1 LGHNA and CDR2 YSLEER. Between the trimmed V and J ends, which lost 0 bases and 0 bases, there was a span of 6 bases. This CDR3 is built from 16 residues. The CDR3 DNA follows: TGCGCCAGCAGCCAAGAAGTATACTCTGGGGCCAACGTCCTGACTTTC. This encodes CASSQEVYSGANVLTF.

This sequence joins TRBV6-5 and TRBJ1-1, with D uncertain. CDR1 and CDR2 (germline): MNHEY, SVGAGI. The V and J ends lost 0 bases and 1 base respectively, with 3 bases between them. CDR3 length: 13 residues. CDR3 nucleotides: TGTGCCAGCAGTTACTCTGCGAACACTGAAGCTTTCTTT. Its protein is CASSYSANTEAFF.

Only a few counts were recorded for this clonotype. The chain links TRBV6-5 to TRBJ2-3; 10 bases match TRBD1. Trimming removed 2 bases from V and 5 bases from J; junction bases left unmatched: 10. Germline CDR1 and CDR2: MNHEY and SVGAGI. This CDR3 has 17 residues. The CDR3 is CASSYPHPGTGVDTQYF. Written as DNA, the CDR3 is TGTGCCAGCAGTTACCCCCACCCCGGGACAGGGGTAGATACGCAGTATTTT.

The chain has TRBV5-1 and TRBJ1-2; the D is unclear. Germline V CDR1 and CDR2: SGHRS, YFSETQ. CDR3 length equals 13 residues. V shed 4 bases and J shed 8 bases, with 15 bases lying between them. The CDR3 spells CASSIDGGCGYTF. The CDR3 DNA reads TGCGCCAGCAGCATAGACGGTGGCTGCGGCTACACCTTC.

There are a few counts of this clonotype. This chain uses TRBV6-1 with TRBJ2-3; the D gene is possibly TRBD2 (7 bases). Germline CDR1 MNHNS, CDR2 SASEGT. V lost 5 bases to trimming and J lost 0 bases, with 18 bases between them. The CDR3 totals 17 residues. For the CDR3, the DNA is TGTGCCAGCAGTCGGTATTCGAGCGGGACAAGCACAGATACGCAGTATTTT. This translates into CASSRYSSGTSTDTQYF.

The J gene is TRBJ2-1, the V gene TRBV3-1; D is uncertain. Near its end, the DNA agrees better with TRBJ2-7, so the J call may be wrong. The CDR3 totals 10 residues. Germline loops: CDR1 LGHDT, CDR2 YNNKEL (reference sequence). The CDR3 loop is CASSQTEQYF. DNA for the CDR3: TGTGCCAGCAGCCAGACTGAGCAGTACTTC.

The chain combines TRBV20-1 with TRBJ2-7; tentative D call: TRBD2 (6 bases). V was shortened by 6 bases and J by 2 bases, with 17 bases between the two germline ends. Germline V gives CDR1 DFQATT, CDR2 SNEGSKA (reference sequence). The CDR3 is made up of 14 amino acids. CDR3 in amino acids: CSAAQGGGPYEQYF. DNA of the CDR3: TGCAGTGCGGCTCAGGGAGGTGGGCCCTACGAGCAGTACTTC.